This TCR beta chain was found in a study of blood T cell repertoires in COVID-19. Study details: Acute and convalescent COVID-19 specimens originated in the United States, Italy and Spain. T cells, B-cell-depleted T cells, or PBMCs provided the cDNA or gDNA that served as material.

This study enrolled people aged about 18 to 100 from about two dozen US geographic areas. Membership in each cohort depended on participant-reported clinical history. Some clones are missing from TCRdb's copy, which holds only in-frame ones; the method was immunoSEQ multiplex PCR. The table records a few hundred thousand clones, more than 75% of them present only once. CDR1 and CDR2 from the germline V gene are MNHEY and SVGAGI. This CDR3 has 14 residues. V was pared by 6 bases and J by 7 bases, with 15 bases between. The sequenced material came from PBMCs or T cells enriched from blood (not recorded which). This receptor was identified in a woman aged 18-29 years who had recovered from COVID-19. This chain joins TRBV6-5 and TRBJ1-4; tentative D call: TRBD1 (6 bases). CDR3 coding DNA: TGTGCCAGCAGGGGGGCAGGGTATGCTGAAAAACTGTTTTTT. It specifies CASRGAGYAEKLFF.